The 8 T cell receptor beta chains below come from one sample, sequenced in a study of cytomegalovirus exposure and HLA in healthy donors. This PCR relied on a set of 60 Vbeta primers and 13 Jbeta primers. Profiled with immunoSEQ multiplex PCR; TCRdb holds only in-frame clones, not every one. Here the sample spans about 140,000 clones, roughly 80% being singletons. The material sequenced was PBMCs. These receptors all stem from a female donor in good health and CMV-seronegative.

This chain uses TRBV19 with TRBJ1-6; D gene uncertain. Germline CDR1 LNHDA, CDR2 SQIVND (reference sequence). Trimming cost V 7 bases and J 6 bases, with 16 bases left between them. The CDR3 is 15 amino acids. The CDR3 bases are TGTGCCAGTATAGATTCGGGATACGTTAATTCACCCCTCCACTTT. Its translation: CASIDSGYVNSPLHF.

The chain links TRBV5-1 to TRBJ1-2, with D perhaps TRBD1 (5 bases). The germline CDR1 and CDR2 sequences are SGHRS and YFSETQ. This CDR3 contains 13 residues. V was pared by 7 bases and J by 5 bases, with 15 bases between. Here the CDR3 reads CASGGGDHYGYTF. The DNA for the CDR3 is TGCGCCAGCGGGGGAGGGGACCATTATGGCTACACCTTC.

The DNA for the CDR3 is TGTGCCAGCAGTTACTGGACAGGGTATAATTCACCCCTCCACTTT. It translates to CASSYWTGYNSPLHF. The gene calls are TRBV6-5 and TRBJ1-6; TRBD1 matches 8 bases. CDR1 MNHEY and CDR2 SVGAGI come from the germline V gene. Trimming at V came to 1 base and at J to 4 bases, leaving 0 bases not matched to a gene. This CDR3 has 15 amino acids.

V is TRBV13 and J is TRBJ1-6; maybe TRBD1 (5 bases). V lost 0 bases and J lost 6, with 12 bases in between. The CDR3 length is 16 residues. Germline V gene lookup returns CDR1 PRHDT and CDR2 FYEKMQ (reference sequence). The CDR3 DNA is TGTGCCAGCAGCTTAGGCCGGGCAGGGCCTAATTCACCCCTCCACTTT. It yields the protein CASSLGRAGPNSPLHF.

A note on this clone: In the same sample, other DNA sequences code for this CDR3. The chain employs TRBV28 and TRBJ2-3; D is undetermined. This CDR3 contains 13 residues. Germline V CDR1 and CDR2: MDHEN, SYDVKM. Trimming stripped 5 bases from V and 1 base from J, with 7 bases between. CDR3 amino acids: CASSNQGTDTQYF. CDR3 nucleotide sequence: TGTGCCAGCAGTAATCAGGGCACAGATACGCAGTATTTT.

The chain uses TRBV28 and TRBJ2-5; TRBD1 matches 7 bases. This CDR3 spans 15 amino acids. CDR1 and CDR2 (germline): MDHEN, SYDVKM. The junction had 6 bases not matched to a gene; V was cut back by 5 bases and J by 0 bases. This CDR3 is CASSIGTANQETQYF. The CDR3, as DNA: TGTGCCAGCAGTATAGGGACAGCCAACCAAGAGACCCAGTACTTC. The full variable domain, its missing parts supplied by reference TRBV28 and TRBJ2-5, is DVKVTQSSRYLVKRTGEKVFLECVQDMDHENMFWYRQDPGLGLRLIYFSYDVKMKEKGDIPEGYSVSREKKERFSLILESASTNQTSMYLCASSIGTANQETQYFGPGTRLLVL.

This chain links TRBV5-6 with TRBJ2-5, with D tentatively TRBD2 (5 bases). In germline, CDR1 is SGHDT, CDR2 YYEEEE. Trimming cost V 5 bases and J 1 base, with 12 bases left between them. The CDR3 sequence is 14 residues long. CDR3 amino acids: CASRSRAGQETQYF. The CDR3 DNA reads as TGTGCCAGCAGGTCTCGGGCGGGCCAAGAGACCCAGTACTTC. The whole variable domain, remainder taken from reference TRBV5-6 and TRBJ2-5, is DAGVTQSPTHLIKTRGQQVTLRCSPKSGHDTVSWYQQALGQGPQFIFQYYEEEERQRGNFPDRFSGHQFPNYSSELNVNALLLGDSALYLCASRSRAGQETQYFGPGTRLLVL.

This clone is a singleton in its sample. CDR3 DNA: TGTGCCAGCAGTTTTGGTGGGACACGAGGCTCCTATGGCTACACCTTC. The encoded protein is CASSFGGTRGSYGYTF. This rearrangement joins TRBV28 to TRBJ1-2; possibly TRBD1 for D (6 bases). Germline V lookup: CDR1 MDHEN, CDR2 SYDVKM. The CDR3 is made up of 16 amino acids. Trimming stripped 3 bases from V and 4 bases from J, with 18 bases between.